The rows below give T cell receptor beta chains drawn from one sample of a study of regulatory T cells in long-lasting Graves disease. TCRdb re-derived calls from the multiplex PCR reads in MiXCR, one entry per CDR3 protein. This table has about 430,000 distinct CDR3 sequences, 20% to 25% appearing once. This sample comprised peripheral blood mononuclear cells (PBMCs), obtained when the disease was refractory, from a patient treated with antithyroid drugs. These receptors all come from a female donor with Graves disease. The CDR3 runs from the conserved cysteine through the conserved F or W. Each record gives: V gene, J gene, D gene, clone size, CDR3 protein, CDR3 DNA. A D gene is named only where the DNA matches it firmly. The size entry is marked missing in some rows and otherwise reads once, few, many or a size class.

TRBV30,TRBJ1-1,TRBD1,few,CAWSVPLHRGRFAEAFF,TGTGCCTGGAGTGTCCCTCTTCACAGGGGGCGGTTCGCTGAAGCTTTCTTT
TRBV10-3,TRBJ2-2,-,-,CATVGENTGELFF,TGTGCCACTGTCGGAGAGAACACCGGGGAGCTGTTTTTT
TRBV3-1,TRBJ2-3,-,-,CASSQGQDYNTDTQYF,TGTGCCAGCAGCCAAGGACAGGACTATAACACAGATACGCAGTATTTT
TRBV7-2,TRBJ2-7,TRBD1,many,CASSLGSTGLHEQYF,TGTGCCAGCAGCTTAGGTTCGACAGGGTTACACGAGCAGTACTTC
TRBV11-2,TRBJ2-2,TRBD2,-,CASSLGREGRTGELFF,TGTGCCAGCAGCTTAGGGCGGGAGGGTAGGACCGGGGAGCTGTTTTTT
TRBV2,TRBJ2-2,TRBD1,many,CATDRQGGTGELFF,TGTGCCACCGACCGACAGGGTGGGACCGGGGAGCTGTTTTTT
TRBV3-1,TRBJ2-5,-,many,CASSLDRLGETQYF,TGTGCCAGCAGCCTCGACAGGCTGGGCGAGACCCAGTACTTC
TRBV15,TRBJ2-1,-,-,CATSSSEDNEQFF,TGTGCCACCAGCAGTAGCGAAGACAATGAGCAGTTCTTC
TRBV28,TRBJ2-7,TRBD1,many,CASSYAPGTGGYEQYF,TGTGCCAGCAGTTACGCCCCCGGGACAGGGGGCTACGAGCAGTACTTC
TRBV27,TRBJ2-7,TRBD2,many,CASSLSASGTTYEQYF,TGTGCCAGCAGTTTATCGGCCAGCGGGACGACCTACGAGCAGTACTTC
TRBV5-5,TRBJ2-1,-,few,CASSQDGASYNEQFF,TGTGCCAGCAGCCAGGACGGCGCCTCCTACAATGAGCAGTTCTTC
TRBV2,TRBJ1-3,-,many,CASRSRSTSRNTIYF,TGTGCCAGCAGAAGCAGGTCTACGAGTAGAAACACCATATATTTT
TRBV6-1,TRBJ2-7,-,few,CASSPARTGEQYF,TGTGCCAGCAGTCCGGCCCGGACGGGGGAGCAGTACTTC
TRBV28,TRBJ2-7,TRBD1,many,CASSSGQGQIYEQYF,TGTGCCAGCAGTTCCGGACAGGGGCAAATCTACGAGCAGTACTTC
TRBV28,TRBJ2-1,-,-,CASSQNTGMRQFF,TGTGCCAGCAGCCAAAATACAGGGATGAGGCAGTTCTTC
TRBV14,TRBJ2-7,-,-,CASSQESDEQYF,TGTGCCAGCAGCCAAGAAAGTGACGAGCAGTACTTC
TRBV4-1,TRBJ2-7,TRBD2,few,CASSHGTSGGAYEQYF,TGCGCCAGCAGCCATGGGACTAGCGGGGGGGCCTACGAGCAGTACTTC
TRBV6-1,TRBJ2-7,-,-,CASSVNRRYEQYF,TGTGCCAGCAGTGTAAACCGCCGCTACGAGCAGTACTTC
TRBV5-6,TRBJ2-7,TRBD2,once,CASSFAGVHEQYF,TGTGCCAGCAGCTTCGCGGGAGTACACGAGCAGTACTTC
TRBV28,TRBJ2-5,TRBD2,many,CASSPYLAGERETQYF,TGTGCCAGCAGTCCCTACCTAGCGGGAGAGCGGGAGACCCAGTACTTC
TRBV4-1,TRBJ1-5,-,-,CASSQGDGSQPQHF,TGCGCCAGCAGCCAAGGTGACGGGAGTCAGCCCCAGCATTTT
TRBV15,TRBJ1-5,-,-,CATSSRLSNSNQPQHF,TGTGCCACCAGCTCCCGCCTATCTAATAGCAATCAGCCCCAGCATTTT
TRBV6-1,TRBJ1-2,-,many,CASSMTGGNGYTF,TGTGCCAGCAGTATGACTGGGGGTAATGGCTACACCTTC
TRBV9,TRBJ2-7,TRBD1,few,CASSSDRGDREQYF,TGTGCCAGCAGCTCCGACAGGGGGGACCGCGAGCAGTACTTC
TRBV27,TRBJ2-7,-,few,CASSLSWTLGEQYF,TGTGCCAGCAGTTTATCCTGGACCCTTGGGGAGCAGTACTTC
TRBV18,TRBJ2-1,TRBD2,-,CASRPPSGSRSNEQFF,TGTGCCAGCCGCCCCCCAAGCGGGAGTAGGAGCAATGAGCAGTTCTTC
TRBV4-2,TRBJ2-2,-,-,CASSHTVGAGNTGELFF,TGTGCCAGCAGCCACACCGTAGGGGCAGGGAACACCGGGGAGCTGTTTTTT
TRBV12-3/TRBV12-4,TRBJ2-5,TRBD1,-,CASSQNRNRGIQETQYF,TGTGCCAGCAGCCAAAACCGGAACAGGGGAATTCAAGAGACCCAGTACTTC
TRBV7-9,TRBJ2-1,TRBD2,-,CASSTSGSSDEQFF,TGTGCCAGCAGCACAAGCGGGAGTTCAGACGAGCAGTTCTTC
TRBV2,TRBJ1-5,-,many,CASMVQMGNQPQHF,TGTGCCAGCATGGTACAGATGGGCAATCAGCCCCAGCATTTT
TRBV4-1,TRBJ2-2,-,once,CASSQQGSGLSFYGELFF,TGCGCCAGCAGCCAGCAGGGGTCCGGACTAAGTTTTTATGGGGAGCTGTTTTTT
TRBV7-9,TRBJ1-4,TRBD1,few,CASSTGTGWRTNEKLFF,TGTGCCAGCAGCACCGGGACAGGGTGGAGGACTAATGAAAAACTGTTTTTT
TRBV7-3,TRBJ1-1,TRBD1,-,CASSLMAGTGAPNTEAFF,TGTGCCAGCAGCTTAATGGCCGGGACAGGGGCCCCGAACACTGAAGCTTTCTTT
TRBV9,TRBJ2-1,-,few,CASSVLAYNEQFF,TGTGCCAGCAGCGTACTCGCTTACAATGAGCAGTTCTTC
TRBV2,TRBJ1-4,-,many,CASRAGTGEKLFF,TGTGCCAGCAGGGCCGGGACTGGTGAAAAACTGTTTTTT
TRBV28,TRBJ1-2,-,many,CASSLPTPNYGYTF,TGTGCCAGCAGTTTACCGACACCAAACTATGGCTACACCTTC
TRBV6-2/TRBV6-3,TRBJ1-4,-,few,CASIGRATNEKLFF,TGTGCCAGTATTGGCAGGGCAACTAATGAAAAACTGTTTTTT
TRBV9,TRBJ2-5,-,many,CASSSLSAETQYF,TGTGCCAGCAGTTCGCTTAGCGCAGAGACCCAGTACTTC
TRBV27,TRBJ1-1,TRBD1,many,CASSPRDRGWNTEAFF,TGTGCCAGCAGTCCCCGGGACAGGGGTTGGAACACTGAAGCTTTCTTT
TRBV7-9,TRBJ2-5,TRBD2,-,CASSPRGAGNQETQYF,TGTGCCAGCAGCCCCCGGGGAGCGGGAAACCAAGAGACCCAGTACTTC